Following are 5 T cell receptor beta chains from one sample sequenced in a study of shared clonotypes between healthy human individuals. Some clones are missing from TCRdb's copy, which holds only in-frame ones; the method was immunoSEQ multiplex PCR. The sample lists 600,000 to 750,000 clones; 90% were seen once. Source material: memory CD8+ T cells from PBMCs. The subset is: CD45RO+ cells pooled with CCR7-negative TemRA cells. Source of these receptors: a man younger than 35 in good health. Some clones in this sample may be carry-over from other donors' samples.

V and J are TRBV27 and TRBJ2-2; 10 nucleotides agree with TRBD2. The length of the CDR3 is 16 residues. With V trimmed by 3 bases and J by 7 bases, 8 bases remained unmatched. CDR1 and CDR2 (germline): MNHEY, SMNVEV (reference sequence). In DNA, the CDR3 is TGTGCCAGCAGTTTTCTTCTGGCTAGCGGGGGCGGGGAGCTGTTTTTT. Amino acid sequence: CASSFLLASGGGELFF.

The chain has TRBV5-5 and TRBJ2-7, with D hard to call. Germline V CDR1 and CDR2: SGHKS, YYEKEE (reference sequence). V lost 4 bases and J 5 bases, leaving 19 bases between the germline ends. This CDR3 region has 15 residues. The DNA of the CDR3 is TGTGCCAGCAGCCTGTTAGGGCGGCTAATCGACGAGCAGTACTTC. Encoded protein: CASSLLGRLIDEQYF.

The chain is built from TRBV27 and TRBJ1-2; tentative D call: TRBD1 (6 bases). The germline V gene encodes CDR1 MNHEY and CDR2 SMNVEV (reference sequence). V lost 2 bases and J lost 6, with 13 bases in between. The CDR3 covers 14 residues. CDR3 sequence reads: CASSLLGGSDGYTF. CDR3 DNA sequence: TGTGCCAGCAGTTTACTCGGGGGCTCAGATGGCTACACCTTC.

J is TRBJ1-4 and V is TRBV14; maybe TRBD1 (5 bases). The V gene's germline CDR1 is SGHDN and CDR2 FVKESK. V lost 4 bases to trimming and J lost 2 bases, with 11 bases between them. The CDR3 is 15 amino acids. This CDR3 reads CASSLRWGTNEKLFF. Here the CDR3 DNA reads TGTGCCAGCAGCCTCCGCTGGGGGACTAATGAAAAACTGTTTTTT.

The chain employs TRBV6-5 and TRBJ2-7; maybe TRBD1 (6 bases). The germline V gene encodes CDR1 MNHEY and CDR2 SVGAGI. This CDR3 comprises 15 residues. The germline V and J ends were trimmed by 6 bases and 0 bases, with 15 bases remaining between them. CDR3 sequence: CASSNTDRHSYEQYF. CDR3 coding DNA: TGTGCCAGCAGCAACACGGACAGACACTCCTACGAGCAGTACTTC.